The clone carrying this T cell receptor beta chain was counted a few times. The data originate from a study of T-cell reconstitution after alpha-beta-depleted transplantation in children. Germline CDR1 LNHNV, CDR2 YYDKDF (reference sequence). This CDR3 is built from 15 residues. V dropped 4 bases and J dropped 3 bases, with 15 bases sitting between them. Unique molecular identifiers were built into the TCRbeta library. A single record per CDR3 protein comes from TCRdb applying MiXCR to the PCR reads. The table records just under 550,000 distinct CDR3 sequences, roughly 18% of them present only once. The TCR sequence derives from a human donor who donated a stem cell graft to a child with acute lymphoblastic leukemia. The chain combines TRBV15 with TRBJ2-5; tentatively, D is TRBD1 or TRBD2 (5 bases each). Sequenced material: PBMCs from the stem cell graft donor, taken from the stem cell graft. The CDR3 loop is CATSTGRGAEETQYF. The DNA of the CDR3 is TGTGCCACCAGCACAGGAAGGGGAGCGGAAGAGACCCAGTACTTC.